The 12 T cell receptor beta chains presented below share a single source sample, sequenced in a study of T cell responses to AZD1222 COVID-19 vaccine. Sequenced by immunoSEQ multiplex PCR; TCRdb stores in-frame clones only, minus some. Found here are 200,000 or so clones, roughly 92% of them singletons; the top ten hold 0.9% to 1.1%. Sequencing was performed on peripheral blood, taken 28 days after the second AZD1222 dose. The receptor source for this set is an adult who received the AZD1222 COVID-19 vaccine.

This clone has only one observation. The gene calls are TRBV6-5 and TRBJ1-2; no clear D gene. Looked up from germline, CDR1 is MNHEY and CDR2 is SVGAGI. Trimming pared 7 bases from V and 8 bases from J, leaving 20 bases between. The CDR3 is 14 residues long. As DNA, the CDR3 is TGTGCCAGCACCGTCGGTGGGCGGGTTCGAGGCTACACCTTC. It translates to CASTVGGRVRGYTF.

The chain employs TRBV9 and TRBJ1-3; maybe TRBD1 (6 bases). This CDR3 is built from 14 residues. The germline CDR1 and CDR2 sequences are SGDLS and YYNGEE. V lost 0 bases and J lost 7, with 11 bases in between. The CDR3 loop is CASSVEGGRNTIYF. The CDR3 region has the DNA TGTGCCAGCAGCGTAGAGGGGGGGAGGAACACCATATATTTT.

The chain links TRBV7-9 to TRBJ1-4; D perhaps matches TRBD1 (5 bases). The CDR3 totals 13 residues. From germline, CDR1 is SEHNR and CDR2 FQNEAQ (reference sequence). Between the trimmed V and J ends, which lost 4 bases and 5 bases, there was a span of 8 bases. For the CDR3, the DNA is TGTGCCAGCAGCTGGGGGGGGAATGAAAAACTGTTTTTT. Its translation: CASSWGGNEKLFF.

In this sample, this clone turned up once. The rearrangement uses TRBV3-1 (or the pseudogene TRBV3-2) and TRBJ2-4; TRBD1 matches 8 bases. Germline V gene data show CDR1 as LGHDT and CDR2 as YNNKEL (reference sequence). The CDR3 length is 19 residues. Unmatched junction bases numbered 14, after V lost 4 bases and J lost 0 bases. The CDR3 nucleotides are TGTGCCAGCAGCCCCAGGGGGCTAGCGAAACTTTTAGCCAAAAACATTCAGTACTTC. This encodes CASSPRGLAKLLAKNIQYF.

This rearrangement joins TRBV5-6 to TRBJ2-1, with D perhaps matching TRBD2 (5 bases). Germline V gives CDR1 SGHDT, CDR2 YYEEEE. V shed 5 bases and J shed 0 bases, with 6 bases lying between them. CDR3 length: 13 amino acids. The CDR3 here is CASRGSSYNEQFF. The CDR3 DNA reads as TGTGCCAGCAGAGGGAGCTCCTACAATGAGCAGTTCTTC.

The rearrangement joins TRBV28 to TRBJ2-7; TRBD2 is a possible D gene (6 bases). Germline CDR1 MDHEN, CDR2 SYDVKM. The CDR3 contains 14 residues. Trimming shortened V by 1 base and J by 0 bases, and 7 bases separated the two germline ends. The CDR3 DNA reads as TGTGCCAGCAGTTTATTGGGGGGCTCCTACGAGCAGTACTTC. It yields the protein CASSLLGGSYEQYF. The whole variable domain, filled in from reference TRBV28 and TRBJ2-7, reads DVKVTQSSRYLVKRTGEKVFLECVQDMDHENMFWYRQDPGLGLRLIYFSYDVKMKEKGDIPEGYSVSREKKERFSLILESASTNQTSMYLCASSLLGGSYEQYFGPGTRLTVT.

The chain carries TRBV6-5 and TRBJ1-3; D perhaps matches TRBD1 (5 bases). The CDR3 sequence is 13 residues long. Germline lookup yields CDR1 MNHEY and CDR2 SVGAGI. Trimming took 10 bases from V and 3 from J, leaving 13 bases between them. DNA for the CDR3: TGTGCCACCACCCGGGGGTATGGAAACACCATATATTTT. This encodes CATTRGYGNTIYF.

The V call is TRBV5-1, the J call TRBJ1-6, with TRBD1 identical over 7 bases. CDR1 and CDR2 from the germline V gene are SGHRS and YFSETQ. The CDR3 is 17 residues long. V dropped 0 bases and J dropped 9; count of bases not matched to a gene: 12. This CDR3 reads CASSLVGSAGGLSPLHF. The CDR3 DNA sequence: TGCGCCAGCAGCTTGGTAGGATCGGCAGGGGGTCTTTCACCCCTCCACTTT.

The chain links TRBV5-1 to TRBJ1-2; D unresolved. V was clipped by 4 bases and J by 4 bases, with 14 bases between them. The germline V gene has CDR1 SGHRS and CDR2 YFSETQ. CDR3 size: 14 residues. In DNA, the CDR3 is TGCGCCAGCAGCCGGACGGAGGAGTTCTATGGCTACACCTTC. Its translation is CASSRTEEFYGYTF.

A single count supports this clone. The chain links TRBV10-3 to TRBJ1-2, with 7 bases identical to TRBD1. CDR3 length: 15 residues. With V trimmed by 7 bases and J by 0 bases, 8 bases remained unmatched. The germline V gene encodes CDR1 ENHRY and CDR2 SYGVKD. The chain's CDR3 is CAIKTTGEPNYGYTF. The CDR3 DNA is TGTGCCATCAAGACCACAGGGGAGCCTAACTATGGCTACACCTTC.

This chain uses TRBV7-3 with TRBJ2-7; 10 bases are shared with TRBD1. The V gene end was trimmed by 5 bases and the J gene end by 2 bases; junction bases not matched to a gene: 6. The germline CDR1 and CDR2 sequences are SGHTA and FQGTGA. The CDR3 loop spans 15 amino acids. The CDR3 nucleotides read TGTGCCAGCAGCCCCGGGGGGACAGGGGCCTACGAGCAGTACTTC. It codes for CASSPGGTGAYEQYF.

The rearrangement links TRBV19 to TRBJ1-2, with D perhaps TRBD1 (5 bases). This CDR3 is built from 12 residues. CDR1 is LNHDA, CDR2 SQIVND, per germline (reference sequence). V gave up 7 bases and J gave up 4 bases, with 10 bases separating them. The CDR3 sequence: CASNNRTYGYTF. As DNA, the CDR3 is TGTGCCAGTAATAACAGGACCTATGGCTACACCTTC. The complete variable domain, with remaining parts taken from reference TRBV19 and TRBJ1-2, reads DGGITQSPKYLFRKEGQNVTLSCEQNLNHDAMYWYRQDPGQGLRLIYYSQIVNDFQKGDIAEGYSVSREKKESFPLTVTSAQKNPTAFYLCASNNRTYGYTFGSGTRLTVV.